This TCR beta chain was identified in a study of blood T cells in healthy people across ages. Germline V gene lookup returns CDR1 SQVTM and CDR2 ANQGSEA. This CDR3 is built from 12 residues. V lost 7 bases, J lost 4 bases, and 3 bases stayed unmatched. This clonotype was counted only a few times. Using a J-beta primer mix together with a sample-barcoded 5' primer, a second PCR was run for roughly 6 to 12 cycles. TCRdb independently ran MiXCR on the 5' RACE reads; one entry per CDR3 protein. The sample shows 1.5 million to 2 million distinct CDR3 sequences, roughly 28% of them seen only once. The source of this sequence is a woman aged 30 to 39 in good health. The chain uses TRBV29-1 and TRBJ2-3; 9 bases are a match to TRBD1. The sample was blood. The CDR3 here is CSEGQGPDTQYF. The CDR3 DNA reads as TGCAGCGAGGGACAGGGACCAGATACGCAGTATTTT.